This TCR beta chain was obtained from a study of T cell responses to AZD1222 COVID-19 vaccine. Trimming took off 8 bases at V and 4 bases at J, with 14 bases between the two ends. The V gene's germline CDR1 is SQVTM and CDR2 ANQGSEA. This CDR3 spans 12 amino acids. General study points: Spike-specific TCR depth and breadth grew after two AZD1222 doses. Regions left unmutated in variants are reportedly the target of nearly half of spike-specific TCRs. Dominant CD4 TCR responses targeted spike regions 160-218 and 743-854. Donor demographics were predominantly white British with a female majority; clonal diversity may be underestimated.

Here immunoSEQ multiplex PCR was the method, and the copy in TCRdb shows in-frame clones only, minus some. Of 90,000 to 120,000 clones in the sample, around 90% were seen once. About this clone: Its antigen is currently unknown.

This sequence originates from an adult in good health. This chain joins TRBV29-1 and TRBJ1-1; D is perhaps TRBD1 (6 bases). The source material was peripheral blood, sampled on day 0 of AZD1222 vaccination. As DNA, the CDR3 is TGCAGCTTACGAAGGGGGAGCACTGAAGCTTTCTTT. Its protein product is CSLRRGSTEAFF.